The 3 T cell receptor beta chains given below trace back to one sample, sequenced in a study of blood T cell repertoires in COVID-19. The assay was immunoSEQ multiplex PCR, and TCRdb's table has in-frame clones only and misses some. The sample has 150,000 or so clones, about 79% seen once. Sample: peripheral blood. These receptors were obtained from a woman between 55 and 75 years old with acute or convalescent COVID-19.

V is TRBV6-4 and J is TRBJ1-5; 8 nucleotides agree with TRBD1. CDR3 length equals 17 residues. With 4 bases clipped from V and 1 base from J, the junction kept 9 bases outside the gene matches. Germline lookup yields CDR1 MRHNA and CDR2 SNTAGT. The CDR3 nucleotides read TGTGCCAGCAGTGGCCCCTCGACAGGGGTGAGCAATCAGCCCCAGCATTTT. Protein product: CASSGPSTGVSNQPQHF.

A remark on this clone: Relative to the germline gene, one junction end is altered; a read error may explain this. V gene TRBV14 combines with J gene TRBJ2-3; possibly TRBD2 for D (5 bases). Germline values: CDR1 SGHDN, CDR2 FVKESK. This CDR3 is built from 15 residues. The CDR3 DNA reads TGTGCCAGCACCCAACGAGGACTCGGCACAGATACGCAGTATTTT. Its protein product is CASTQRGLGTDTQYF.

This clone appeared once. This chain links TRBV18 with TRBJ2-1; 10 bases align to TRBD2. V was clipped by 2 bases and J by 8 bases; unmatched bases: 9. The germline CDR1 and CDR2 sequences are KGHSH and LQKENI. This CDR3 comprises 16 residues. In nucleotides, the CDR3 is TGTGCCAGCTCACCAATGGCTAGCGGGGGTTCGGATGAGCAGTTCTTC. Translated, it gives CASSPMASGGSDEQFF.